This is a list of T cell receptor beta chains from one sample in a study of beta chain features in type 1 diabetes. Produced via immunoSEQ multiplex PCR; TCRdb's table is partial and in-frame only. The sample lists around 250,000 clones; roughly 21% were seen once. Sequencing used naive CD4+ T cells from blood. These receptors all come from a woman in her forties with type 1 diabetes. CDR3s leave out the opening cysteine and the closing phenylalanine or tryptophan. A D gene is named only where the DNA matches it firmly. The listing skips clone size in some rows; elsewhere it reads once, few, many or a size class.

size	D	V	CDR3
NA	NA	TRBV6-1	ASTRVDSSTEAF
few	NA	TRBV4-1	ASSFTTAMNTEAF
NA	NA	TRBV19	ASSTGLGTLDEQF
NA	NA	TRBV5-1	ASSPDRFNTEAF
NA	NA	TRBV6-5	ASRGVDGDLDEQF
NA	NA	TRBV30	AWSETSLSNQPQH
few	TRBD1	TRBV5-1	ASSWGQRETQY
NA	TRBD1	TRBV2	ASRQGGNEKLF
NA	TRBD1	TRBV27	ASSFYGQGNEQF
NA	NA	TRBV7-3	ASSLSGSAQETQY
few	TRBD1	TRBV5-4	ASSLTGGNYEQY
NA	NA	TRBV6-5	ASKVQGQNTEAF
few	TRBD1	TRBV19	ASSTQGDTEAF
NA	TRBD1	TRBV5-6	ASSWTGGYEQY
few	NA	TRBV2	ASSERGNSYNEQF
NA	NA	TRBV6-5	ATRLGGLGETQY
NA	NA	TRBV30	AWSAAGLLGHTEAF
NA	TRBD2	TRBV9	ASSGGLAGGTNEQF
NA	TRBD1	TRBV5-8	ASRTDRGNQPQH
few	NA	TRBV14	ASSQDGPGGDLGDEQY
few	NA	TRBV6-5	ASSPLGSLTGELF
few	NA	TRBV30	AWSGSGGIFGYT
few	NA	TRBV19	ASSINEESYEQY
few	NA	TRBV4-1	ASSPSRPDGRAAVYGYT
few	TRBD2	TRBV7-2	ASSLGLAGASSYNEQF
few	NA	TRBV29-1	SVEVRQALGDEQF
NA	TRBD1	TRBV7-9	AVGQVNYGYT
few	TRBD1	TRBV19	ASSTGQGAPQPQH
few	TRBD1	TRBV28	ASSSTTGERAFGETQY
few	TRBD1	TRBV29-1	SAGQGARDEQF
NA	TRBD2	TRBV18	ASSLLAGGYNEQF
NA	NA	TRBV5-1	ATPGLLFAYEQY
NA	TRBD2	TRBV30	ACSTSGPRISYNEQF
few	TRBD1	TRBV10-3	AISDNRGQGREKLF
NA	TRBD2	TRBV27	ASRSGRNYEQY
few	NA	TRBV2	ASSARNEQF
NA	NA	TRBV30	AWSAGTPNEQF
NA	TRBD1	TRBV5-6	ASSPGQFYEQY
few	NA	TRBV5-1	ASRRENNEQF
few	NA	TRBV6-6	ASSYVTGIETQY
NA	TRBD1	TRBV18	ASSPGTVNEKLF